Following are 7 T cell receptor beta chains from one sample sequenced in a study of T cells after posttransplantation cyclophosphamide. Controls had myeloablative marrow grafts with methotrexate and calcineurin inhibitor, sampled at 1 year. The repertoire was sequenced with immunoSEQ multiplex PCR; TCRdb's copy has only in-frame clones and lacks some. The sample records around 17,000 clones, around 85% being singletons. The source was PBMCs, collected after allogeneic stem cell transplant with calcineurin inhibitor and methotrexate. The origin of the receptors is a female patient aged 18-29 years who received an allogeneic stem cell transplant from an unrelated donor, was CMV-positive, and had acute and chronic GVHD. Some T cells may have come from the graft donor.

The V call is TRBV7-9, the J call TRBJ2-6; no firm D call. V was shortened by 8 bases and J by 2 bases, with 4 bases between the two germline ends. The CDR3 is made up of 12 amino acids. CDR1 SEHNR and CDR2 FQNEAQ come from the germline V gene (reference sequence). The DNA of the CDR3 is TGTGCCAGCGGCACTGGGGCCAACGTCCTGACTTTC. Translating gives CASGTGANVLTF.

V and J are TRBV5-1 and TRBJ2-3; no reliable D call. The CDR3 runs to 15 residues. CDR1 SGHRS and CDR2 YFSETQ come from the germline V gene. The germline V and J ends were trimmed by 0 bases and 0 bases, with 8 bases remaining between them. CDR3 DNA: TGCGCCAGCAGCTTGGACGGTACTAGCACAGATACGCAGTATTTT. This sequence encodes CASSLDGTSTDTQYF.

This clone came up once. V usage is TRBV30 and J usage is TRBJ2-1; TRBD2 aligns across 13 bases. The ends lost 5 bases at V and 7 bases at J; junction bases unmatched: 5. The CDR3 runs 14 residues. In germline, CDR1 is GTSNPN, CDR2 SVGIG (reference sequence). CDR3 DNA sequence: TGTGCCTGGCGGACTAGCGGGGGACGTAATGAGCAGTTCTTC. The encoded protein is CAWRTSGGRNEQFF.

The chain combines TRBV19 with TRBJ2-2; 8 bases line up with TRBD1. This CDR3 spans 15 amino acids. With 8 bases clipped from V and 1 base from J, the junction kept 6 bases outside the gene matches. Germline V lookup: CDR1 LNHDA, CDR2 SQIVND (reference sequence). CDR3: CASGPGTGNTGELFF. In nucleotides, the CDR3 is TGTGCCAGTGGCCCCGGGACAGGGAACACCGGGGAGCTGTTTTTT.

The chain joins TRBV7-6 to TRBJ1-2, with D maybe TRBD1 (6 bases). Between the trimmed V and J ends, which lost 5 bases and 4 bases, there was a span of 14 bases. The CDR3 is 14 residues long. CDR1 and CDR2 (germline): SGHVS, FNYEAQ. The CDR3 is CASSLTGQGYGYTF. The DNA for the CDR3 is TGTGCCAGCAGCCTTACAGGGCAGGGCTATGGCTACACCTTC.

This CDR3 reads CASRPFSTGVLLYEQYF. CDR3 sequence (DNA): TGTGCCAGCAGGCCCTTTTCGACAGGGGTACTCCTTTACGAGCAGTACTTC. This chain joins TRBV2 and TRBJ2-7; 8 positions match TRBD1. J gave up 4 bases and V 6 bases, and 17 bases lay outside the gene matches. Germline values: CDR1 SNHLY, CDR2 FYNNEI. CDR3 length: 17 amino acids.

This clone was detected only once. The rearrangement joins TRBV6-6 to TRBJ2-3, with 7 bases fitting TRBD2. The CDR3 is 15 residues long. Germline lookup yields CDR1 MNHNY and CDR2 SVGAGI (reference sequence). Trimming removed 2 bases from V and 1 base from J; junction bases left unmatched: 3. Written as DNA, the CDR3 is TGTGCCAGCAGTTACGACACTAGCGGCACAGATACGCAGTATTTT. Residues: CASSYDTSGTDTQYF.